The present T cell receptor (beta chain) was sequenced within a study of blood T cell repertoires in COVID-19 (dated by TCRdb to about 2020). Turning to the overall study: Samples covering the acute and convalescent phases of COVID-19 were provided by collaborators in the United States, Italy and Spain. Samples were obtained from the ongoing ImmuneRACE study (first 160 participants) and from over 1,000 subjects provided by 6 global collaborators. Where HLA class I and class II types were available, the types were taken from metadata supplied by the sample provider, not from assay-based typing. Subjects who had been exposed to COVID-19, were actively infected with it, or had recovered from it provided the deeply sampled blood TCRbeta repertoires that made up the dataset. The repertoires were released in a freely available public database meant as a resource for research on the immune response to SARS-CoV-2. The material from the prospective study consisted of cDNA or gDNA derived from T cells, B-cell-depleted T cells, or PBMCs. Sample metadata almost always included a de-identified subject ID, COVID-19 status, age in years and sex. Overall results and qualifications from the work: The amount of clinical and demographic metadata varied by source and participant and was provided uncurated.

Samples from volunteer blood donors who had recovered from COVID-19 were contributed by a second Seattle source. Whole blood was collected in K2EDTA tubes by collaborating institutions according to the institutions' own protocols. For TCRbeta analysis, collaborator samples were shipped as frozen whole blood, as isolated PBMCs, or as DNA extracted from either sample type. TCRbeta CDR3 regions were amplified from genomic DNA using the immunoSEQ Assay, a bias-controlled multiplex PCR. For the original study's pipeline: The number of nucleated cells in each sample was estimated by amplification of reference gene primers within the assay. To quantify the absolute abundance of each unique TCRbeta CDR3 rearrangement, sequence reads were collapsed and filtered. For each sample, productive Simpson clonality was calculated as the square root of Simpson's diversity index over productive rearrangements. TCRdb stores this immuneACCESS table with in-frame sequences only. Part of the clones is absent; in the studies checked, under half of the shortfall reflects unresolved V genes, and no reason is known for the rest. That table supplies the V and J calls and clone size; D and trimming were determined from the DNA. This sample is represented by 200,000 to 250,000 clones; approximately 89% of them were singletons. The top ten constitute 1.6% of the sample.

V is cut by 4 bases and J by 1 base, and the space between the germline ends is 13 bases. The CDR1 and CDR2 encoded by the germline V gene are KGHSH and LQKENI. There are 15 amino acids in the CDR3, from cysteine to phenylalanine inclusive. The DNA shown is the 45-base CDR3, in frame from base 1. This clone occurred once. Its recognized antigen is unknown. Per-base qualities were not stored, and no clone one base away is much larger. The sequence joins TRBV18 to TRBJ1-1, with no reliable assignment of the D segment. The sequence was obtained from a woman aged 55-69 years who had recovered from COVID-19. The material sequenced was peripheral blood. The nucleotide sequence is given as TGTGCCAGCTCACTCTATCCGCAGGCGAACACTGAAGCTTTCTTT. Its product reads: CASSLYPQANTEAFF. The full variable domain, with segments outside the CDR3 supplied by the reference TRBV18 and TRBJ1-1 proteins, appears as NAGVMQNPRHLVRRRGQEARLRCSPMKGHSHVYWYRQLPEEGLKFMVYLQKENIIDESGMPKERFSAEFPKEGPSILRIQQVVRGDSAAYFCASSLYPQANTEAFFGQGTRLTVV.